These T cell receptor beta chains were read from a single sample in a study of T cell repertoires in cytomegalovirus infection. TCRdb independently ran MiXCR on the reads; one entry per CDR3 protein. The table has some 280,000 distinct CDR3 sequences, approximately 14% seen once; the top ten hold 8.5% to 9%. Sequencing input: PBMCs. The source is a human donor in good health (CMV status not recorded). Some clones in this sample may be carry-over from other donors' samples. CDR3s include the opening cysteine and the closing phenylalanine or tryptophan. A D gene is named only where the DNA matches it firmly. Expanded clones get a size class; other rows say once, few or many, or leave the size out.

NA | 14 | TRBJ1-4 | TRBD1 | TRBV6-6 | CASSLRGGSEKLFF | TGTGCCAGCAGTCTCAGGGGGGGGAGTGAAAAACTGTTTTTT
once | 13 | TRBJ1-5 | TRBD1 | TRBV6-2/TRBV6-3 | CASRTAGGQPQHF | TGTGCCAGCAGGACGGCAGGGGGTCAGCCCCAGCATTTT
NA | 11 | TRBJ1-2 | NA | TRBV29-1 | CSVGEGVGYTF | TGCAGCGTTGGTGAGGGGGTTGGCTACACCTTC
few | 13 | TRBJ1-4 | NA | TRBV20-1 | CSARRLGLEKLFF | TGCAGTGCTAGACGGTTGGGGCTTGAAAAACTGTTTTTT
many | 15 | TRBJ2-7 | NA | TRBV6-1 | CASSPGAETPLEQYF | TGTGCCAGCAGTCCTGGAGCGGAAACCCCCCTAGAGCAGTACTTC
NA | 15 | TRBJ1-1 | TRBD1 | TRBV20-1 | CSARVRDRLNTEAFF | TGCAGTGCTAGAGTGCGGGACAGGTTGAACACTGAAGCTTTCTTT
many | 14 | TRBJ1-1 | TRBD1 | TRBV27 | CASTKQGAYTEAFF | TGTGCCAGCACCAAACAGGGGGCTTACACTGAAGCTTTCTTT
NA | 15 | TRBJ2-4 | NA | TRBV12-3/TRBV12-4 | CASSSHRTVGNIQYF | TGTGCCAGCAGTTCCCACAGGACAGTTGGAAACATTCAGTACTTC
NA | 16 | TRBJ2-1 | TRBD2 | TRBV6-2/TRBV6-3 | CASSWSASGSYNEQFF | TGTGCCAGCAGTTGGTCCGCTAGCGGGAGTTACAATGAGCAGTTCTTC
NA | 15 | TRBJ2-3 | TRBD2 | TRBV20-1 | CSAGTSGRAWNTQYF | TGCAGTGCCGGGACTAGCGGGAGGGCCTGGAATACGCAGTATTTT
few | 10 | TRBJ1-4 | NA | TRBV29-1 | CSVGNEKLFF | TGCAGCGTTGGTAATGAAAAACTGTTTTTT
NA | 16 | TRBJ1-2 | NA | TRBV28 | CASSLPPRRIEYGYTF | TGTGCCAGCAGCCTCCCCCCGAGGAGGATAGAGTATGGCTACACCTTC
many | 16 | TRBJ2-5 | TRBD2 | TRBV2 | CASSEATSASQETQYF | TGTGCCAGCAGTGAAGCAACTAGCGCGTCACAAGAGACCCAGTACTTC
NA | 15 | TRBJ2-1 | NA | TRBV7-9 | CASSSRTGGDNEQFF | TGTGCCAGCAGCTCCCGGACAGGAGGGGACAATGAGCAGTTCTTC
NA | 17 | TRBJ1-2 | TRBD1 | TRBV6-6 | CASSLRTGRGVFYGYTF | TGTGCCAGCAGTCTCCGGACAGGAAGGGGGGTGTTCTATGGCTACACCTTC
NA | 19 | TRBJ2-3 | TRBD2 | TRBV7-9 | CASSLALSGRILSTDTQYF | TGTGCCAGCAGCTTAGCGCTCAGCGGGAGAATCCTTAGCACAGATACGCAGTATTTT
few | 15 | TRBJ1-1 | NA | TRBV25-1 | CASSVTSLGIPEAFF | TGTGCCAGCAGTGTTACCTCCCTGGGAATTCCTGAAGCTTTCTTT
many | 13 | TRBJ1-4 | NA | TRBV29-1 | CSVEGEGGEKLFF | TGCAGCGTTGAAGGCGAGGGGGGAGAAAAACTGTTTTTT
many | 22 | TRBJ2-7 | TRBD2 | TRBV27 | CASSYDGQPRPGLGLLRNEQYF | TGTGCCAGCAGTTACGACGGGCAGCCGAGACCGGGACTAGGGCTTTTGAGAAACGAGCAGTACTTC